What follows are 27 T cell receptor beta chains derived from one specimen sequenced in a study of blood T cell repertoires in COVID-19. Sequencing was performed with immunoSEQ multiplex PCR; in TCRdb, only in-frame clones are kept and a portion is missing. The sample yields more than 200,000 clones, roughly 91% seen once. Material for sequencing was PBMCs or T cells enriched from blood (not recorded which). All receptors derive from a man aged 30 to 45 in a cohort exposed to, infected with or recovered from COVID-19 (not recorded which).

The CDR3 nucleotides read TGTGCCATCAGTCCCGGACAGGGGCTGGGTCAGCCCCAGCATTTT. This codes for CAISPGQGLGQPQHF. This rearrangement joins TRBV10-3 to TRBJ1-5; TRBD1 aligns across 9 bases. This CDR3 has 15 amino acids. Germline loops: CDR1 ENHRY, CDR2 SYGVKD. Losses at the gene ends were 5 bases for V and 6 bases for J; bases not matched to a gene: 8.

This chain's CDR3 is CASTSTGSQPQHF. The CDR3 coding sequence is TGTGCCAGCACGTCAACAGGGAGTCAGCCCCAGCATTTT. The chain links TRBV7-9 to TRBJ1-5; maybe TRBD1 (6 bases). The CDR3 consists of 13 residues. The germline V gene has CDR1 SEHNR and CDR2 FQNEAQ (reference sequence). Trimming pared 7 bases from V and 6 bases from J, leaving 13 bases between.

The genes are TRBV28 and TRBJ1-5, with 8 positions matching TRBD1. CDR3 length equals 17 residues. V lost 4 bases and J lost 0; bases outside the gene matches: 8. CDR1 and CDR2 (germline): MDHEN, SYDVKM. CDR3 in DNA: TGTGCCAGCAGTTCCCGGGACAGGTTCATTAGCAATCAGCCCCAGCATTTT. Protein product: CASSSRDRFISNQPQHF. The full variable domain, completed using reference TRBV28 and TRBJ1-5, is DVKVTQSSRYLVKRTGEKVFLECVQDMDHENMFWYRQDPGLGLRLIYFSYDVKMKEKGDIPEGYSVSREKKERFSLILESASTNQTSMYLCASSSRDRFISNQPQHFGDGTRLSIL.

The chain combines TRBV4-3 with TRBJ2-5; 8 nucleotides agree with TRBD2. In germline, CDR1 is LGHNA, CDR2 YSLEER. The length of the CDR3 is 15 residues. V was pared by 1 base and J by 3 bases, with 4 bases of the junction left unmatched. CDR3 in amino acids: CASSQVGAGEETQYF. The CDR3 DNA is TGCGCCAGCAGCCAAGTGGGAGCGGGAGAAGAGACCCAGTACTTC.

The chain has TRBV7-9 and TRBJ2-7; 9 nucleotides line up with TRBD1. With 0 bases clipped from V and 0 bases from J, the junction kept 9 bases outside the gene matches. This CDR3 has 18 residues. Germline V gene sequence: CDR1 SEHNR, CDR2 FQNEAQ (reference sequence). CDR3 in DNA: TGTGCCAGCAGCTTAGCCCTTCCCGGGGACAGGGTCTCCTACGAGCAGTACTTC. Protein sequence: CASSLALPGDRVSYEQYF. The variable domain in full, completed from reference TRBV7-9 and TRBJ2-7, reads DTGVSQNPRHKITKRGQNVTFRCDPISEHNRLYWYRQTLGQGPEFLTYFQNEAQLEKSRLLSDRFSAERPKGSFSTLEIQRTEQGDSAMYLCASSLALPGDRVSYEQYFGPGTRLTVT.

The V and J genes are TRBV6-5 and TRBJ2-7; 8 positions agree with TRBD1. Looked up from germline, CDR1 is MNHEY and CDR2 is SVGAGI. CDR3 length: 14 residues. V lost 2 bases and J lost 3; bases outside the gene matches: 3. The CDR3 is CASSYLRGLYEQYF. Here the CDR3 DNA reads TGTGCCAGCAGTTACCTCAGGGGGCTCTACGAGCAGTACTTC.

Only one count was recorded for this clone. The chain has TRBV29-1 and TRBJ1-5, with a weak D call TRBD1 (5 bases). Germline assignment: CDR1 SQVTM and CDR2 ANQGSEA. This CDR3 comprises 14 residues. V shed 4 bases and J shed 11 bases, with 21 bases lying between them. The CDR3, as DNA: TGCAGCGTTGGATCTGGGGGGTCCTTTGGGACCCAGCATTTT. Translation: CSVGSGGSFGTQHF. Supplemented by reference TRBV29-1 and TRBJ1-5, the full variable domain reads SAVISQKPSRDICQRGTSLTIQCQVDSQVTMMFWYRQQPGQSLTLIATANQGSEATYESGFVIDKFPISRPNLTFSTLTVSNMSPEDSSIYLCSVGSGGSFGTQHFGDGTRLSIL.

The genes are TRBV28 and TRBJ1-5; D might be TRBD1 (6 bases). The CDR3 length is 17 residues. Germline CDR1 and CDR2: MDHEN and SYDVKM. The V end was cut by 1 base, the J end by 2 bases, with 15 bases between. CDR3 DNA: TGTGCCAGCAGTTTATACGACAGGTTTTCTGGCAATCAGCCCCAGCATTTT. Translated, it gives CASSLYDRFSGNQPQHF.

The J gene is TRBJ2-3, the V gene TRBV28, with 8 bases lining up with TRBD2. J gave up 0 bases and V 3 bases, and 11 bases lay outside the gene matches. The CDR3 has 18 residues. Germline lookup yields CDR1 MDHEN and CDR2 SYDVKM. The CDR3 DNA reads as TGTGCCAGCAGTTTGGGGGTTCTTAGCGGGGTTAGCACAGATACGCAGTATTTT. Its protein is CASSLGVLSGVSTDTQYF.

The chain is built from TRBV4-3 and TRBJ1-6; 7 bases map to TRBD1. Germline trimming cut 3 bases from V and 0 bases from J; bases unmatched to any gene: 5. CDR1 is LGHNA, CDR2 YSLEER, per germline. This CDR3 comprises 17 residues. This CDR3 is CASSQAWDSSYNSPLHF. The DNA of the CDR3 is TGCGCCAGCAGCCAGGCTTGGGACAGCTCCTATAATTCACCCCTCCACTTT.

The J gene is TRBJ1-5, the V gene TRBV18; D may be TRBD1 (6 bases). The CDR3 loop spans 14 amino acids. CDR1 KGHSH and CDR2 LQKENI come from the germline V gene. The ends were cut back, 2 bases at V and 3 bases at J, with 8 bases in the middle. For the CDR3, the DNA is TGTGCCAGCTCACCAGGACAGAACAATCAGCCCCAGCATTTT. This translates into CASSPGQNNQPQHF.

This chain links TRBV5-8 with TRBJ2-3; 10 nucleotides align to TRBD2. Trimming removed 3 bases from V and 4 bases from J; junction bases left unmatched: 5. Germline V gene data show CDR1 as SGHTS and CDR2 as YDEGEE. The CDR3 spans 15 residues. The chain's CDR3 is CASSSWLAGADTQYF. Written as DNA, the CDR3 is TGTGCCAGCAGCTCCTGGCTAGCGGGAGCAGATACGCAGTATTTT.

This clone showed up just once. The chain is built from TRBV28 and TRBJ1-5; 9 nucleotides line up with TRBD1. V shed 4 bases and J 7 bases; nucleotides not matched to a gene: 11. Germline CDR1 MDHEN, CDR2 SYDVKM. This CDR3 spans 16 amino acids. The CDR3 DNA reads TGTGCCAGCAGTTCGCCGGGACAGGGTATGTTACAGCCCCAGCATTTT. This gives the protein CASSSPGQGMLQPQHF.

The chain carries TRBV9 and TRBJ2-7; tentatively, D is TRBD1 (6 bases). There are 15 residues in the CDR3. Per the germline V gene, CDR1 is SGDLS and CDR2 is YYNGEE. V lost 0 bases and J 0 bases, leaving 10 bases between the germline ends. CDR3 nucleotides: TGTGCCAGCAGCGTAGTTGCGGACAGCTCCTACGAGCAGTACTTC. It codes for CASSVVADSSYEQYF.

This chain uses TRBV19 with TRBJ2-3, with 14 bases fitting TRBD2. V gave up 6 bases and J gave up 0 bases; unmatched junction bases: 5. CDR3 length equals 17 residues. In germline, CDR1 is LNHDA, CDR2 SQIVND (reference sequence). This CDR3 reads CASRGTSGGTSTDTQYF. In nucleotides, the CDR3 is TGTGCCAGTAGGGGGACTAGCGGGGGAACTAGCACAGATACGCAGTATTTT.

J is TRBJ2-4 and V is TRBV7-8; 7 positions agree with TRBD2. Germline V gene sequence: CDR1 SGHVS, CDR2 FQNEAQ. This CDR3 contains 18 residues. The V segment lost 5 bases and the J segment 5 bases; nucleotides outside the gene matches: 18. The CDR3 DNA is TGTGCCAGCAGCCTCTCGGGGGGAGGGGAGAGTGTGGAAAACATTCAGTACTTC. Translation gives CASSLSGGGESVENIQYF.

The CDR3 reads CASSSSYEQYF. The CDR3 coding sequence is TGTGCCAGCAGCTCGTCTTACGAGCAGTACTTC. V is TRBV11-2 and J is TRBJ2-7; D is ambiguous. This CDR3 region has 11 residues. Germline lookup yields CDR1 SGHAT and CDR2 FQNNGV. Between the trimmed V and J ends, which lost 4 bases and 4 bases, there was a span of 5 bases.

This rearrangement joins TRBV28 to TRBJ1-1; TRBD1 might be the D (5 bases). The CDR3 consists of 12 residues. CDR1 is MDHEN and CDR2 is SYDVKM in the germline V gene. V lost 8 bases to trimming and J lost 2 bases, with 9 bases between them. The CDR3 coding sequence is TGTGCCAGCCAGGGCGTAAACACTGAAGCTTTCTTT. This encodes CASQGVNTEAFF. Full variable domain (outside the CDR3, taken from reference TRBV28 and TRBJ1-1): DVKVTQSSRYLVKRTGEKVFLECVQDMDHENMFWYRQDPGLGLRLIYFSYDVKMKEKGDIPEGYSVSREKKERFSLILESASTNQTSMYLCASQGVNTEAFFGQGTRLTVV.

V usage is TRBV12-3 or TRBV12-4 and J usage is TRBJ2-7, with TRBD2 as a possible D gene (6 bases). The length of the CDR3 is 12 residues. The germline V and J ends were trimmed by 6 bases and 4 bases, with 10 bases remaining between them. CDR3 protein: CASSLRGYEQYF. The CDR3 DNA is TGTGCCAGCAGCCTACGGGGGTACGAGCAGTACTTC.

This clone was counted once. The chain employs TRBV9 and TRBJ2-5, with D maybe TRBD1 (5 bases). V gave up 0 bases and J gave up 6 bases, with 12 bases separating them. CDR3 length: 14 amino acids. Germline lookup yields CDR1 SGDLS and CDR2 YYNGEE. This CDR3 is CASSVGGGGKTQYF. The CDR3 DNA reads as TGTGCCAGCAGCGTAGGGGGCGGCGGCAAGACCCAGTACTTC.

The gene calls are TRBV28 and TRBJ1-4, with 12 bases lining up with TRBD1. The CDR3 has 20 amino acids. CDR1 is MDHEN and CDR2 is SYDVKM in the germline V gene. Losses at the gene ends were 5 bases for V and 1 base for J; bases not matched to a gene: 14. The CDR3 is CASSPHHPGTGGGTNEKLFF. The CDR3 DNA reads TGTGCCAGCAGTCCGCACCATCCCGGGACAGGGGGCGGAACTAATGAAAAACTGTTTTTT.

The rearrangement links TRBV6-5 to TRBJ2-1; D uncertain. V shed 0 bases and J shed 6 bases, with 6 bases lying between them. CDR3 length equals 13 residues. CDR1 is MNHEY, CDR2 SVGAGI, per germline. This CDR3 is CASSYSNTNEQFF. For the CDR3, the DNA is TGTGCCAGCAGTTACTCGAACACCAATGAGCAGTTCTTC.

The CDR3, as DNA: TGTGCCAGCAGACGAGGACAGGGAGTGTCCTACAATGAGCAGTTCTTC. Translation: CASRRGQGVSYNEQFF. The rearrangement uses TRBV27 and TRBJ2-1; 8 bases match TRBD1. The ends lost 6 bases at V and 1 base at J; junction bases unmatched: 8. CDR1 is MNHEY and CDR2 is SMNVEV in the germline V gene (reference sequence). The CDR3 consists of 16 residues.

CDR3 region: CASRLAGANVLTF. CDR3 DNA sequence: TGTGCCAGCAGACTTGCTGGGGCCAACGTCCTGACTTTC. The J gene is TRBJ2-6, the V gene TRBV12-3 or TRBV12-4, with D unresolved. The CDR3 is 13 residues long. The germline V and J ends were trimmed by 6 bases and 2 bases, with 5 bases remaining between them.

The chain carries TRBV11-1 and TRBJ1-2, with D possibly TRBD1 on 5 matching bases. The CDR3 is 14 residues long. Trimming removed 5 bases at V and 4 bases at J, with 14 bases between. Germline loops: CDR1 SGHAT, CDR2 FQDESV (reference sequence). The CDR3 DNA follows: TGTGCCAGCAGCCCTAGTGCGGGGCCCTATGGCTACACCTTC. Protein product: CASSPSAGPYGYTF. The full variable domain, rest sourced from reference TRBV11-1 and TRBJ1-2, is EAEVAQSPRYKITEKSQAVAFWCDPISGHATLYWYRQILGQGPELLVQFQDESVVDDSQLPKDRFSAERLKGVDSTLKIQPAELGDSAMYLCASSPSAGPYGYTFGSGTRLTVV.

The CDR3 here is CASSQGVQGYEQYF. In nucleotides, the CDR3 is TGCGCCAGCAGCCAAGGGGTGCAGGGCTACGAGCAGTACTTC. This sequence joins TRBV4-1 and TRBJ2-7, with TRBD1 as a possible D gene (5 bases). Trimming took 1 base from V and 3 from J, leaving 10 bases between them. Germline loops: CDR1 MGHRA, CDR2 YSYEKL. The CDR3 totals 14 residues.

The CDR3 here is CASNGQGFTGELFF. CDR3 bases: TGCGCCAGCAACGGACAGGGGTTCACCGGGGAGCTGTTTTTT. This sequence joins TRBV10-1 and TRBJ2-2; TRBD1 agrees at 9 bases. This CDR3 has 14 residues. CDR1 and CDR2 from the germline V gene are WNHNN and SYGVQD (reference sequence). With V trimmed by 7 bases and J by 4 bases, 4 bases remained unmatched.